The present TCR beta chain was sequenced within a study of T cells in localized non-small cell lung cancer. V lost 5 bases and J lost 4, with 14 bases in between. The CDR3 covers 14 residues. Germline values: CDR1 MDHEN, CDR2 SYDVKM. This table comes from immunoSEQ multiplex PCR, and its TCRdb copy is limited to in-frame clones, with some not included. The top ten hold less than 3% of the sample, which has over 30,000 clones, 88% seen once. General observations from the study: Because only a single region of the tumor was sequenced, heterogeneity remains possible. Uninvolved adjacent lung had the highest recorded T cell clonality, with tumor below it. Longer overall survival associated with higher blood T cell density; shorter survival with higher adjacent-lung clonality. Turning up in adjacent lung were a median about 56 of the top 100 tumor clones.

This clone was counted once. Its specificity is unknown. The chain links TRBV28 to TRBJ1-1, with a tentative D call TRBD1 (5 bases). The clonotype originates from a woman aged 35-70 years with stage I lung adenocarcinoma. The material was peripheral blood, obtained before any cancer treatment. CDR3 nucleotides: TGTGCCAGCAGTCCCCTACCGAGGGGCACTGAAGCTTTCTTT. Its protein is CASSPLPRGTEAFF.